The 7 T cell receptor beta chains in this list originate from one sample, sequenced in a study of shared clonotypes between healthy human individuals. Measured with immunoSEQ multiplex PCR; TCRdb has only the in-frame clones, and not every one. The sample lists around 1.1 million clones; 78% were seen once. Source material: memory CD4+ T cells from PBMCs. Indicated subset: CD45RA-negative fraction. The receptors shown here come from a man between 18 and 29 years old in good health. Some clones in this sample may be carry-over from other donors' samples.

This clone was detected only a few times. V gene TRBV29-1 combines with J gene TRBJ1-3; D call uncertain. Trimming took off 8 bases at V and 0 bases at J, with 14 bases between the two ends. The CDR3 covers 14 residues. From germline, CDR1 is SQVTM and CDR2 ANQGSEA. CDR3 amino acids: CSSSKLRSGNTIYF. CDR3 nucleotides: TGCAGCTCAAGTAAGCTCCGCTCTGGAAACACCATATATTTT.

Details on this clone: The identical CDR3 is also encoded by other nucleotide sequences in the sample. This chain joins TRBV5-1 and TRBJ2-5; possible D gene TRBD2, 6 bases. Germline V gives CDR1 SGHRS, CDR2 YFSETQ. The V end was cut by 4 bases, the J end by 3 bases, with 10 bases between. This CDR3 has 13 residues. CDR3 protein: CASSPTGEETQYF. The DNA for the CDR3 is TGCGCCAGCAGCCCTACGGGGGAAGAGACCCAGTACTTC.

The V and J genes are TRBV7-3 and TRBJ2-3, with D uncertain. There are 14 residues in the CDR3. Germline assignment: CDR1 SGHTA and CDR2 FQGTGA. Trimming cost V 5 bases and J 2 bases, with 11 bases left between them. CDR3 sequence reads: CASSAADTTDTQYF. Here the CDR3 DNA reads TGTGCCAGCAGCGCGGCAGACACCACAGATACGCAGTATTTT.

The V call is TRBV5-1, the J call TRBJ2-1; 7 nucleotides match TRBD2. Per the germline V gene, CDR1 is SGHRS and CDR2 is YFSETQ. V gave up 4 bases and J gave up 12 bases; unmatched junction bases: 13. This CDR3 comprises 14 residues. This CDR3 is CASSPVAGTKAQFF. Here the CDR3 DNA reads TGCGCCAGCAGCCCGGTAGCGGGCACAAAGGCGCAGTTCTTC.

For this clone: A much more abundant neighbour one base away suggests this may be a read error. Other DNA sequences in the sample encode the same CDR3. This chain links TRBV5-4 with TRBJ2-1, with 7 bases matching TRBD2. CDR1 SGHNT and CDR2 YYREEE come from the germline V gene (reference sequence). This CDR3 spans 15 amino acids. Losses at the gene ends were 4 bases for V and 12 bases for J; bases not matched to a gene: 16. The CDR3 nucleotides are TGTGCCAGCAGCCCTCGACTAGCAGGCGACCTTGCGCAGTTCTTC. Translated, it gives CASSPRLAGDLAQFF.

The rearrangement joins TRBV4-3 to TRBJ1-2, with 9 bases that match TRBD1. CDR1 is LGHNA and CDR2 is YSLEER in the germline V gene. V lost 0 bases and J lost 8; bases outside the gene matches: 10. This CDR3 is 16 amino acids long. CDR3 nucleotides: TGCGCCAGCAGCCAAGATGTCACAGGGGGCGCGGGAGGCTACACCTTC. It specifies CASSQDVTGGAGGYTF.

The V gene is TRBV11-2, the J gene TRBJ2-1; possibly TRBD1 for D (6 bases). Trimming took off 1 base at V and 8 bases at J, with 21 bases between the two ends. Germline V CDR1 and CDR2: SGHAT, FQNNGV. This CDR3 has 17 amino acids. The CDR3 DNA reads as TGTGCCAGCAGCTTAGGAGCAGGACAGAGGGCTATTTATGAGCAGTTCTTC. Translated, it gives CASSLGAGQRAIYEQFF.